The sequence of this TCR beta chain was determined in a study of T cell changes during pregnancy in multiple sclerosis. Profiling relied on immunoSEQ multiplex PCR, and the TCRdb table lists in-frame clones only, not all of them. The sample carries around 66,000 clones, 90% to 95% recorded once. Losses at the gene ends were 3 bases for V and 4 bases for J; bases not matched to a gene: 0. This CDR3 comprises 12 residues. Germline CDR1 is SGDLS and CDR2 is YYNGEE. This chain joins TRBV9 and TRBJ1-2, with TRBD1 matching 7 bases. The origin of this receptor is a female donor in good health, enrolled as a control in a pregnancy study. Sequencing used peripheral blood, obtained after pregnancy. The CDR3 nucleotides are TGTGCCAGCAGCGGGGACAGCTATGGCTACACCTTC. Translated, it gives CASSGDSYGYTF.